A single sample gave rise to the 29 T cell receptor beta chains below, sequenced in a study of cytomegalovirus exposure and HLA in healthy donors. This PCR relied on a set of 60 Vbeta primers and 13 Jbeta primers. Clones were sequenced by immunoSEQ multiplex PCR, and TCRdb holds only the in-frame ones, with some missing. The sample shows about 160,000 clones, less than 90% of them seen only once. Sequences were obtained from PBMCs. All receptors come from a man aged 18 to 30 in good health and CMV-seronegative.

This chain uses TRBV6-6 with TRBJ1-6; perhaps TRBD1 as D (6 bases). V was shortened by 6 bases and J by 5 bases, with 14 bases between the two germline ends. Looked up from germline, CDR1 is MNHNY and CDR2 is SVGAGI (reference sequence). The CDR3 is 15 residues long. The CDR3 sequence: CASSWDNRDNSPLHF. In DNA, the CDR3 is TGTGCCAGCAGCTGGGACAACCGGGATAATTCACCCCTCCACTTT.

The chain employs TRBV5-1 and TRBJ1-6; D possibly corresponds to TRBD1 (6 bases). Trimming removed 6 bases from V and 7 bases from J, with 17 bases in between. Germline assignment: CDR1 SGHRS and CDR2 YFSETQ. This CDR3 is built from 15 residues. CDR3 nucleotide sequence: TGCGCCAGCAACCAAGGGGGTCTGGAGAATTCACCCCTCCACTTT. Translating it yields CASNQGGLENSPLHF. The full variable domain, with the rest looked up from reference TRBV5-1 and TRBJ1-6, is KAGVTQTPRYLIKTRGQQVTLSCSPISGHRSVSWYQQTPGQGLQFLFEYFSETQRNKGNFPGRFSGRQFSNSRSEMNVSTLELGDSALYLCASNQGGLENSPLHFGNGTRLTVT.

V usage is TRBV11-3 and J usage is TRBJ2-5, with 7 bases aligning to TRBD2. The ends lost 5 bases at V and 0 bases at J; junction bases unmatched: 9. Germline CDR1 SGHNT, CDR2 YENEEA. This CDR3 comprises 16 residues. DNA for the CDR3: TGTGCCAGCAGCCGACGTAGCGGGTGGCACCAAGAGACCCAGTACTTC. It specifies CASSRRSGWHQETQYF.

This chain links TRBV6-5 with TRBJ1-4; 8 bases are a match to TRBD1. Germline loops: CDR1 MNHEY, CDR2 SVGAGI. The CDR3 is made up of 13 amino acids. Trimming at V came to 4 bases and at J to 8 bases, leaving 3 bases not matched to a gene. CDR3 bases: TGTGCCAGCAGTTGGACAGGGAGGGAAAAACTGTTTTTT. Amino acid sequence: CASSWTGREKLFF.

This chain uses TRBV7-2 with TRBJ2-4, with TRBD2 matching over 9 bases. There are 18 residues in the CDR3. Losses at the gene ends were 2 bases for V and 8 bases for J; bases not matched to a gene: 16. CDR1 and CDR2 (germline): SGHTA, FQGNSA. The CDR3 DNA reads TGTGCCAGCAGCTTAAATTTGAGGCTAGCGGGATACGCTCACATTCAGTACTTC. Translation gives CASSLNLRLAGYAHIQYF.

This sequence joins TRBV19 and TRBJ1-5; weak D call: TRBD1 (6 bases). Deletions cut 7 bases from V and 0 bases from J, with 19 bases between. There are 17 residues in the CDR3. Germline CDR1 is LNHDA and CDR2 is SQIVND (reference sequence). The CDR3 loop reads CASTMPGQLYSNQPQHF. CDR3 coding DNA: TGTGCCAGTACCATGCCGGGACAACTATATAGCAATCAGCCCCAGCATTTT.

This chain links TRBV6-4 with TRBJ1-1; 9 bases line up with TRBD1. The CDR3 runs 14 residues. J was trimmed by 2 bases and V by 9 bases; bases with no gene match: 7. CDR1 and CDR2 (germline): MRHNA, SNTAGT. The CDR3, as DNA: TGTGCCAGAATTCCACAGGGGGCAAACACTGAAGCTTTCTTT. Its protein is CARIPQGANTEAFF.

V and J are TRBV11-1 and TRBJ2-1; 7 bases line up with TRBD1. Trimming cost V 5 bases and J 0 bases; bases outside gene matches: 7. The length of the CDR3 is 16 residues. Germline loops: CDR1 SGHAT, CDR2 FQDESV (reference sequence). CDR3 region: CASSQTGTDSYNEQFF. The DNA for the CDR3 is TGTGCCAGCAGCCAGACCGGGACAGACTCCTACAATGAGCAGTTCTTC.

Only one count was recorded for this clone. DNA of the CDR3: TGTGCCAGCAGCTTAGGGGATAGCGGAAGCGACACCGGGGAGCTGTTTTTT. Its translation is CASSLGDSGSDTGELFF. This rearrangement joins TRBV7-6 to TRBJ2-2; weak D call: TRBD2 (6 bases). The CDR3 contains 17 residues. The V gene lost 1 base and the J gene lost 3 bases, with 15 bases spanning the gap. CDR1 and CDR2 (germline): SGHVS, FNYEAQ.

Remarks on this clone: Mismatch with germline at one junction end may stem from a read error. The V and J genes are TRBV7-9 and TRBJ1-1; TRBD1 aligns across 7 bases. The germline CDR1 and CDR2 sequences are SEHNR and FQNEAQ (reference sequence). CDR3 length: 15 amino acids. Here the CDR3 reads CSSSLGDRASTEAFF. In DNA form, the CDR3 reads TGTTCCAGCAGCTTAGGTGACAGGGCTAGCACTGAAGCTTTCTTT.

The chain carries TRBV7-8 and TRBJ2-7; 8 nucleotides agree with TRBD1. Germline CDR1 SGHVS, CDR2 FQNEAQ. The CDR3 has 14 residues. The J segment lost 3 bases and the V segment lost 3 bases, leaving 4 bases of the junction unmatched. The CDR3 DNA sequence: TGTGCCAGCAGCTTCCCAGGACAGGGCTACGAGCAGTACTTC. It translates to CASSFPGQGYEQYF.

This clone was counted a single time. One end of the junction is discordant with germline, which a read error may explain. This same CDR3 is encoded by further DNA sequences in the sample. CDR3 sequence: CASGGRANYGYTF. In DNA form, the CDR3 reads TGTGCCAGCGGCGGGAGAGCTAACTATGGCTATACCTTC. The genes are TRBV2 and TRBJ1-2; D gene uncertain. The germline gives CDR1 SNHLY, CDR2 FYNNEI. The CDR3 extends over 13 amino acids.

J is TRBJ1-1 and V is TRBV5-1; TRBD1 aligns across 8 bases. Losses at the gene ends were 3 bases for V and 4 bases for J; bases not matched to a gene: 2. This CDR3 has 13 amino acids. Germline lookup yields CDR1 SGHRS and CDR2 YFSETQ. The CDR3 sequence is CASSYQGATEAFF. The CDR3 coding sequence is TGCGCCAGCAGCTATCAGGGGGCCACTGAAGCTTTCTTT. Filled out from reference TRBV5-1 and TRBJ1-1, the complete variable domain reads KAGVTQTPRYLIKTRGQQVTLSCSPISGHRSVSWYQQTPGQGLQFLFEYFSETQRNKGNFPGRFSGRQFSNSRSEMNVSTLELGDSALYLCASSYQGATEAFFGQGTRLTVV.

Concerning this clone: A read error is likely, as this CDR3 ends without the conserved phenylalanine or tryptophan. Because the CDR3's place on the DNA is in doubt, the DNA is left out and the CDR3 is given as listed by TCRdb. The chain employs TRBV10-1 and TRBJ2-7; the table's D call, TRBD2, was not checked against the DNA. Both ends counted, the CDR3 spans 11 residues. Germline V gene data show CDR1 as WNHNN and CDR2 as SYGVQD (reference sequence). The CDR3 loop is CASSESFLAGP.

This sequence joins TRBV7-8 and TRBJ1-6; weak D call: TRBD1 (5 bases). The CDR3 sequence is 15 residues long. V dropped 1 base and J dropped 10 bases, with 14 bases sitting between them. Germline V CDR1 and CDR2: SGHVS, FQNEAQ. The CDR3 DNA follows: TGTGCCAGCAGCTTAGTTCATGGGGGGACCTCACCCCTCCACTTT. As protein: CASSLVHGGTSPLHF.

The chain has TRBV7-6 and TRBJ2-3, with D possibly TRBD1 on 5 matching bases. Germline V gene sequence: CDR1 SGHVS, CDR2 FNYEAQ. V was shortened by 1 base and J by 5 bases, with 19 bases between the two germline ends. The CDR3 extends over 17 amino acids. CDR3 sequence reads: CASSLEQVSSLLDTQYF. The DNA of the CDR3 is TGTGCCAGCAGCTTAGAACAGGTCTCCTCCCTATTAGATACGCAGTATTTT.

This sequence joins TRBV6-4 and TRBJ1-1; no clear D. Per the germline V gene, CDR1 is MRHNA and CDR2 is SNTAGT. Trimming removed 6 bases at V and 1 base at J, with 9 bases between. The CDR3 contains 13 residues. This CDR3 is CASRLTKNTEAFF. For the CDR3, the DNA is TGTGCCAGCAGGCTCACAAAGAACACTGAAGCTTTCTTT.

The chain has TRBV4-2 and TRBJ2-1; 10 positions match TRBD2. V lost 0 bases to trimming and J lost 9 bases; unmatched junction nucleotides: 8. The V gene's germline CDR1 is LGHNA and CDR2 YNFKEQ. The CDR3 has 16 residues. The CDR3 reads CASSQDRRAGGGEQFF. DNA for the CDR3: TGTGCCAGCAGCCAAGATCGACGAGCGGGGGGGGGTGAGCAGTTCTTC.

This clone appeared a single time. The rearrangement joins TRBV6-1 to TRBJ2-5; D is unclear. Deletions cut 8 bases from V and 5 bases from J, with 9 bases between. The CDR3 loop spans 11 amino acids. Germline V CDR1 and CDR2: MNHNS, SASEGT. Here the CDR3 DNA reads TGTGCCAGCTTTGTCCGGGAGACCCAGTACTTC. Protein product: CASFVRETQYF.

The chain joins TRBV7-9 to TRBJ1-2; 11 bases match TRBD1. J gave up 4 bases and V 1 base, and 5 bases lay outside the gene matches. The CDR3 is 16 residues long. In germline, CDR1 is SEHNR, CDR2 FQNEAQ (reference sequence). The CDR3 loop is CASSLGGTGGRYGYTF. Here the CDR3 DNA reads TGTGCCAGCAGCTTAGGAGGGACAGGGGGTCGCTATGGCTACACCTTC.

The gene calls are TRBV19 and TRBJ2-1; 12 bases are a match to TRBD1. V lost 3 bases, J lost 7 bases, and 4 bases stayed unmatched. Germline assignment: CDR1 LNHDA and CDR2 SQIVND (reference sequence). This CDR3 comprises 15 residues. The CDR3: CASSIGTGGFNEQFF. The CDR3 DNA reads TGTGCCAGTAGTATCGGGACAGGGGGCTTTAATGAGCAGTTCTTC. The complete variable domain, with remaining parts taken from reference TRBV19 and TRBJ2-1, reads DGGITQSPKYLFRKEGQNVTLSCEQNLNHDAMYWYRQDPGQGLRLIYYSQIVNDFQKGDIAEGYSVSREKKESFPLTVTSAQKNPTAFYLCASSIGTGGFNEQFFGPGTRLTVL.

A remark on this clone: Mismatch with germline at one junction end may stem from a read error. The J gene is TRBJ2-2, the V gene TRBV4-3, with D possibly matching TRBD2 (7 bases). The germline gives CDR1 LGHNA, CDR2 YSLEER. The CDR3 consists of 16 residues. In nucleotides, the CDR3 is TGCGCCAGCAGCCCGCGGGGGCATAGGAACGCCGGGGAGCTGTTTTTT. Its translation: CASSPRGHRNAGELFF.

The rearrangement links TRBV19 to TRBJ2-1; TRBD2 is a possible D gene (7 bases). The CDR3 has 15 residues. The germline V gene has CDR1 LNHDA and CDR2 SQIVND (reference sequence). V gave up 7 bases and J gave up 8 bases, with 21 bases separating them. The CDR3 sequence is CASTEGGFRGDEQFF. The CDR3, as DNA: TGTGCCAGTACTGAGGGGGGGTTCCGTGGGGATGAGCAGTTCTTC.

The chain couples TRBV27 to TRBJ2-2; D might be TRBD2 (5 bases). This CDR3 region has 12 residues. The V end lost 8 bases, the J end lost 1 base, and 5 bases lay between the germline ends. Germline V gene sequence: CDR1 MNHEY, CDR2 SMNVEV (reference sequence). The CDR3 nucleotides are TGTGCCAGCGGGAGGAACACCGGGGAGCTGTTTTTT. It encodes CASGRNTGELFF.

The CDR3 protein is CASSPDRGRTDTQYF. For the CDR3, the DNA is TGTGCCAGCAGCCCGGACAGGGGGCGGACAGATACGCAGTATTTT. V gene TRBV7-3 combines with J gene TRBJ2-3; 11 bases align to TRBD1. This CDR3 spans 15 amino acids. Per germline, CDR1 SGHTA and CDR2 FQGTGA. The V and J ends lost 5 bases and 3 bases, in that order; junction bases with no gene match: 4.

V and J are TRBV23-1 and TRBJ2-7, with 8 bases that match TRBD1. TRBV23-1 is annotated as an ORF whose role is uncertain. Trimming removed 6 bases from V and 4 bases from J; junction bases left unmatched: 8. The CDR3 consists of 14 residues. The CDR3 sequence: CASSLYRGRYEQYF. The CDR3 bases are TGCGCCAGCAGCCTATACAGGGGGAGGTACGAGCAGTACTTC.

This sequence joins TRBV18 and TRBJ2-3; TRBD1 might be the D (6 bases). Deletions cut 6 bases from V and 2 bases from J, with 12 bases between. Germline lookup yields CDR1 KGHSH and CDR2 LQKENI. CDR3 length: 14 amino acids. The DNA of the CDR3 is TGTGCCAGCTCCCCAGGACAGCACACAGATACGCAGTATTTT. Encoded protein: CASSPGQHTDTQYF.

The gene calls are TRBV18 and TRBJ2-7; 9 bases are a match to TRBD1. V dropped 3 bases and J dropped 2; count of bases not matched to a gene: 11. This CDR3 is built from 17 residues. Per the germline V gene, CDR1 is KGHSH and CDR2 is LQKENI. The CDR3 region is CASSPRPLTGGTYEQYF. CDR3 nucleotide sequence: TGTGCCAGCTCACCCAGGCCGTTGACAGGGGGGACCTACGAGCAGTACTTC.

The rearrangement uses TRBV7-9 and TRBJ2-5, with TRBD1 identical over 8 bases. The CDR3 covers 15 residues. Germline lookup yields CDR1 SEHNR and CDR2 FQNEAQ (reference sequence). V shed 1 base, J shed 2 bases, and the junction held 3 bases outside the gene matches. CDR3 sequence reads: CASSLGDRGQETQYF. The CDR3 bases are TGTGCCAGCAGCTTAGGAGACAGGGGACAAGAGACCCAGTACTTC.